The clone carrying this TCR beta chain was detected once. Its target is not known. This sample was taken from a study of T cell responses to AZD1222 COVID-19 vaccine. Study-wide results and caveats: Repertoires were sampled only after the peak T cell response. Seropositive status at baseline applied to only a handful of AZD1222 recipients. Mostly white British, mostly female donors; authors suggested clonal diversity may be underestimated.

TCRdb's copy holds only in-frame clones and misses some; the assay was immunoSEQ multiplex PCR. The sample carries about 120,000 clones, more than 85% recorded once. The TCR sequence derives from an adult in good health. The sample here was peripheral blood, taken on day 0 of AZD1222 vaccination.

In DNA form, the CDR3 reads TGTGCCAGCAGGTTGGGGAACACTGAAGCTTTCTTT. Translation gives CASRLGNTEAFF. The V and J genes are TRBV6-5 and TRBJ1-1; D unresolved. The V end was cut by 6 bases, the J end by 1 base, with 6 bases between. The germline V gene encodes CDR1 MNHEY and CDR2 SVGAGI. This CDR3 comprises 12 residues.